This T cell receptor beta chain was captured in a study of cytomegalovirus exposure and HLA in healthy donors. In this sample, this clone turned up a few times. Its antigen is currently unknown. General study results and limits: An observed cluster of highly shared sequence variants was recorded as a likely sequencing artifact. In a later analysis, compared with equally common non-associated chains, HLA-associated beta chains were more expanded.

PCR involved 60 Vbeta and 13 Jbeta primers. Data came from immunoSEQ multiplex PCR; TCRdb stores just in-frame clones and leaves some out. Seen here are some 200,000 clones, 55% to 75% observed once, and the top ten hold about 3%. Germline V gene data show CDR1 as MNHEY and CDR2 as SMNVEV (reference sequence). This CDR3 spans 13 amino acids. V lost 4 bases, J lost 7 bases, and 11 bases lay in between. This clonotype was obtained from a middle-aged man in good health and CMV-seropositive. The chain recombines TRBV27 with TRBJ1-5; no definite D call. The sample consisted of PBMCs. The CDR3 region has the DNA TGTGCCAGCAGTTCCCAGACTGAGCAGCCCCAGCATTTT. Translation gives CASSSQTEQPQHF.